These 30 T cell receptor beta chains came from one sample sequenced in a study of cytomegalovirus exposure and HLA in healthy donors (dated by TCRdb to the late 2010s). Library preparation used the immunoSEQ multiplex PCR assay. A mixture of 60 forward primers for TCR Vbeta segments and 13 reverse primers for TCR Jbeta segments was used in the multiplex PCR. TCRdb carries this immuneACCESS record with in-frame sequences only. Its versions omit some clonotypes, under half of them owing to an unresolved V gene in the studies checked, with the rest unexplained. This sample gives some 150,000 clones in total; approximately 79% of them show up just once. 4.2% of the sample lies in the top ten. Sequencing was carried out using PBMCs. The origin of the receptors is a man aged 50 to 60 in good health and CMV-seropositive.

The V and J genes are TRBV6-1 and TRBJ1-2; D unresolved. This CDR3 region has 14 residues. Germline V gene sequence: CDR1 MNHNS, CDR2 SASEGT. V was trimmed by 0 bases and J by 4 bases, leaving 9 bases between them. For the CDR3, the DNA is TGTGCCAGCAGTGAAGCTCAGGTCACCTATGGCTACACCTTC. Translating gives CASSEAQVTYGYTF.

The table lists this clone with a few counts. This chain uses TRBV5-5 with TRBJ2-2, with D possibly TRBD2 on 9 matching bases. From germline, CDR1 is SGHKS and CDR2 YYEKEE (reference sequence). Trimming stripped 2 bases from V and 8 bases from J, with 25 bases between. The CDR3 contains 18 residues. DNA of the CDR3: TGTGCCAGCAGCTTTGGACAGGGCACTAGCGGGCGGACAGGGGAGCTGTTTTTT. Its translation: CASSFGQGTSGRTGELFF. Complete variable domain (other parts from reference TRBV5-5 and TRBJ2-2): DAGVTQSPTHLIKTRGQQVTLRCSPISGHKSVSWYQQVLGQGPQFIFQYYEKEERGRGNFPDRFSARQFPNYSSELNVNALLLGDSALYLCASSFGQGTSGRTGELFFGEGSRLTVL.

V is TRBV2 and J is TRBJ1-1; 10 positions match TRBD1. From germline, CDR1 is SNHLY and CDR2 FYNNEI. The CDR3 is 14 residues long. After removal of 5 bases from V and 5 bases from J, the junction contained 5 bases not matched to a gene. The CDR3 protein is CASSPTGGLTEAFF. The CDR3 nucleotides are TGTGCCAGCAGTCCGACAGGGGGCCTGACTGAAGCTTTCTTT.

The CDR3 DNA sequence: TGTGCCAGCAGTTACGGGGCTAGCGTGGACAATGAGCAGTTCTTC. Translating gives CASSYGASVDNEQFF. This chain links TRBV6-5 with TRBJ2-1; weak D call: TRBD2 (6 bases). CDR3 length equals 15 residues. Trimming stripped 2 bases from V and 5 bases from J, with 13 bases between. Germline values: CDR1 MNHEY, CDR2 SVGAGI.

This clone was seen more than once but under ten times. This rearrangement joins TRBV6-1 to TRBJ2-3; possible D gene TRBD1, 5 bases. Germline loops: CDR1 MNHNS, CDR2 SASEGT. V was trimmed by 3 bases and J by 1 base, leaving 11 bases between them. The CDR3 extends over 15 amino acids. The CDR3: CASSDLVGGTDTQYF. The CDR3 nucleotides are TGTGCCAGCAGTGACCTGGTAGGGGGCACAGATACGCAGTATTTT.

The J gene is TRBJ1-2, the V gene TRBV9, with no clear D. Per germline, CDR1 SGDLS and CDR2 YYNGEE. With 3 bases removed from V and 4 bases from J, the gap between germline ends came to 16 bases. This CDR3 spans 15 amino acids. The CDR3 is CASSASLARSYGYTF. The DNA for the CDR3 is TGTGCCAGCAGCGCCTCCCTCGCAAGGAGCTATGGCTACACCTTC.

The chain has TRBV10-1 and TRBJ2-5; 8 positions match TRBD2. V shed 3 bases, J shed 1 base, and the junction held 4 bases outside the gene matches. The CDR3 contains 15 residues. Germline values: CDR1 WNHNN, CDR2 SYGVQD (reference sequence). CDR3 sequence: CASSDTGTSQETQYF. In DNA, the CDR3 is TGCGCCAGCAGTGACACCGGGACTAGCCAAGAGACCCAGTACTTC.

This clone showed up just once. This chain connects TRBV18 to TRBJ1-1; D remains ambiguous. The germline gives CDR1 KGHSH, CDR2 LQKENI. The CDR3 consists of 14 residues. Trimming stripped 5 bases from V and 1 base from J, with 11 bases between. This chain's CDR3 is CASSFSVRNTEAFF. CDR3 nucleotide sequence: TGTGCCAGCTCATTCTCTGTCCGGAACACTGAAGCTTTCTTT.

CDR3 sequence reads: CASRGQGFSPLHF. Written as DNA, the CDR3 is TGTGCCAGTAGAGGACAGGGTTTTTCACCCCTCCACTTT. The chain carries TRBV19 and TRBJ1-6; 8 bases line up with TRBD1. Per germline, CDR1 LNHDA and CDR2 SQIVND (reference sequence). V was pared by 6 bases and J by 9 bases, with 4 bases of the junction left unmatched. The CDR3 has 13 amino acids.

The rearrangement links TRBV4-1 to TRBJ1-1; D possibly corresponds to TRBD1 (6 bases). Looked up from germline, CDR1 is MGHRA and CDR2 is YSYEKL. V was shortened by 4 bases and J by 0 bases, with 12 bases between the two germline ends. The CDR3 consists of 15 residues. The CDR3 DNA is TGCGCCAGCAGCCGCAGACAGGCTATGAACACTGAAGCTTTCTTT. It encodes CASSRRQAMNTEAFF.

The rearrangement links TRBV5-8 to TRBJ1-5, with a possible D match to TRBD1 (6 bases). The CDR3 length is 18 residues. The germline V gene encodes CDR1 SGHTS and CDR2 YDEGEE. Trimming removed 0 bases at V and 0 bases at J, with 16 bases between. CDR3 nucleotides: TGTGCCAGCAGCTTGGCTACAGGGTCTAGGGATAGCAATCAGCCCCAGCATTTT. It specifies CASSLATGSRDSNQPQHF. Using reference TRBV5-8 and TRBJ1-5 for the parts outside the CDR3, the full variable domain is EAGVTQSPTHLIKTRGQQATLRCSPISGHTSVYWYQQALGLGLQFLLWYDEGEERNRGNFPPRFSGRQFPNYSSELNVNALELEDSALYLCASSLATGSRDSNQPQHFGDGTRLSIL.

The chain has TRBV4-2 and TRBJ2-5; D is unclear. The CDR3 has 13 amino acids. Trimming took 1 base from V and 2 from J, leaving 5 bases between them. Looked up from germline, CDR1 is LGHNA and CDR2 is YNFKEQ. This CDR3 reads CASSQGAQETQYF. As DNA, the CDR3 is TGTGCCAGCAGCCAAGGGGCTCAAGAGACCCAGTACTTC.

The V call is TRBV21-1, the J call TRBJ2-7; whether TRBD1, the table's D call, matches the DNA was not checked. TRBV21-1 is tagged as a pseudogene. The CDR3 consists of 14 residues. CDR3 amino acids: CASSKDRGDHEQYF. DNA for the CDR3: TGTGCCAGCAGCAAGGACAGGGGGGACCACGAGCAGTACTTC.

The chain has TRBV7-3 and TRBJ2-1; no clear D gene. Germline V CDR1 and CDR2: SGHTA, FQGTGA. V was shortened by 5 bases and J by 1 base, with 9 bases between the two germline ends. The CDR3 runs to 14 residues. The DNA for the CDR3 is TGTGCCAGCAGCCCTCGGAGTTCCTACAATGAGCAGTTCTTC. Encoded protein: CASSPRSSYNEQFF.

The chain combines TRBV21-1 with TRBJ2-4; the table names TRBD2, a call not compared with the DNA. TRBV21-1 counts as a pseudogene. This CDR3 is built from 18 residues. CDR3 DNA sequence: TGTGCCAGCAGTACCGGGATAGGGACTAACTTAGCCAAAAACATTCAGTACTTC. It translates to CASSTGIGTNLAKNIQYF.

V and J are TRBV7-9 and TRBJ1-6; 7 bases are shared with TRBD1. J was trimmed by 11 bases and V by 5 bases; bases with no gene match: 6. Germline V CDR1 and CDR2: SEHNR, FQNEAQ (reference sequence). The CDR3 is 13 amino acids. DNA of the CDR3: TGTGCCAGCAGCAGACTGCAGGGGGCACCCCTCCACTTT. Encoded protein: CASSRLQGAPLHF.

The chain recombines TRBV9 with TRBJ2-5; D possibly corresponds to TRBD1 (6 bases). The ends were cut back, 2 bases at V and 9 bases at J, with 14 bases in the middle. This CDR3 contains 13 residues. Germline V gives CDR1 SGDLS, CDR2 YYNGEE. CDR3 region: CASSVGTLGPQYF. In DNA form, the CDR3 reads TGTGCCAGCAGCGTCGGGACACTCGGGCCCCAGTACTTC.

V usage is TRBV11-1 and J usage is TRBJ2-1; D unclear. V lost 2 bases and J lost 5, with 19 bases in between. There are 17 residues in the CDR3. The germline V gene encodes CDR1 SGHAT and CDR2 FQDESV (reference sequence). This chain's CDR3 is CASSLLVLSPPNNEQFF. The CDR3, as DNA: TGTGCCAGCAGCTTACTGGTCTTAAGCCCACCCAACAATGAGCAGTTCTTC.

This chain joins TRBV6-1 and TRBJ1-6; possible D gene TRBD1, 6 bases. Trimming took 2 bases from V and 10 from J, leaving 12 bases between them. The CDR3 has 14 amino acids. The germline gives CDR1 MNHNS, CDR2 SASEGT. The CDR3 is CASSEHRELSPLHF. In nucleotides, the CDR3 is TGTGCCAGCAGTGAACACAGGGAGCTCTCACCCCTCCACTTT.

This chain uses TRBV10-3 with TRBJ1-2; D possibly corresponds to TRBD1 (5 bases). Germline V gene data show CDR1 as ENHRY and CDR2 as SYGVKD. V lost 7 bases to trimming and J lost 4 bases, with 16 bases between them. There are 14 residues in the CDR3. For the CDR3, the DNA is TGTGCCATCAAAAATATGGCGGGACCCTATGGCTACACCTTC. Translating gives CAIKNMAGPYGYTF.

J is TRBJ2-1 and V is TRBV6-1, with 10 positions matching TRBD2. CDR3 length: 16 residues. Trimming removed 4 bases from V and 3 bases from J; junction bases left unmatched: 6. The germline V gene encodes CDR1 MNHNS and CDR2 SASEGT. CDR3: CASSGASGGFYNEQFF. The CDR3 DNA reads as TGTGCCAGCAGTGGCGCTAGCGGGGGATTCTACAATGAGCAGTTCTTC.

This clone was counted between two and nine times. The rearrangement uses TRBV2 and TRBJ1-6; D perhaps matches TRBD1 (5 bases). Germline V gene sequence: CDR1 SNHLY, CDR2 FYNNEI. The CDR3 loop spans 15 amino acids. V was cut by 7 bases and J by 3 bases, with 13 bases left in between. The CDR3 DNA reads as TGTGCCAGCAAAAGCCGACAGAACTATAATTCACCCCTCCACTTT. Protein: CASKSRQNYNSPLHF.

The chain uses TRBV7-2 and TRBJ2-1; 9 nucleotides align to TRBD1. Germline V CDR1 and CDR2: SGHTA, FQGNSA. The CDR3 is 17 residues long. Losses at the gene ends were 5 bases for V and 11 bases for J; bases not matched to a gene: 19. The CDR3 coding sequence is TGTGCCAGCAGCGTAATAGGGGACAGGGCGGAGAACCCTAAGCAGTTCTTC. It is translated as CASSVIGDRAENPKQFF.

This chain connects TRBV19 to TRBJ2-2, with no clear D. Trimming stripped 1 base from V and 6 bases from J, with 6 bases between. CDR3 length equals 13 residues. Germline CDR1 is LNHDA and CDR2 is SQIVND (reference sequence). CDR3 residues: CASSIVAAGELFF. The CDR3 bases are TGTGCCAGTAGTATAGTAGCAGCCGGGGAGCTGTTTTTT.

This chain joins TRBV29-1 and TRBJ2-3; perhaps TRBD1 as D (5 bases). Germline assignment: CDR1 SQVTM and CDR2 ANQGSEA. V was trimmed by 5 bases and J by 2 bases, leaving 11 bases between them. The CDR3 spans 13 residues. The CDR3 protein is CSVSLTATDTQYF. CDR3 DNA: TGCAGCGTTTCCTTGACAGCCACAGATACGCAGTATTTT.

The J gene is TRBJ1-1, the V gene TRBV7-9; a possible D gene is TRBD1 (5 bases). V gave up 3 bases and J gave up 4 bases, with 12 bases separating them. The germline V gene has CDR1 SEHNR and CDR2 FQNEAQ (reference sequence). The CDR3 contains 14 residues. This CDR3 is CASSFPGSVTEAFF. In DNA, the CDR3 is TGTGCCAGCAGCTTTCCAGGGTCGGTCACTGAAGCTTTCTTT.

V is TRBV5-1 and J is TRBJ2-2; 11 positions match TRBD2. The length of the CDR3 is 17 residues. Trimming at V came to 4 bases and at J to 3 bases, leaving 8 bases not matched to a gene. Germline CDR1 and CDR2: SGHRS and YFSETQ. CDR3 nucleotides: TGCGCCAGCAGCCACCTAGCGGGGGGTCCATACACCGGGGAGCTGTTTTTT. It is translated as CASSHLAGGPYTGELFF.

The chain has TRBV21-1 and TRBJ2-3; TRBD2 is taken as the D call from the table, unchecked against the DNA. TRBV21-1 is a pseudogene segment. The CDR3 covers 15 residues. The CDR3 loop reads CASSKAGLVTDTQYF. In nucleotides, the CDR3 is TGTGCCAGCAGCAAAGCCGGACTAGTTACAGATACGCAGTATTTT.

On this clone itself: The same CDR3 arises from other DNA sequences in this sample as well. The chain joins TRBV5-1 to TRBJ2-2; TRBD1 matches 9 bases. This CDR3 comprises 16 residues. Germline-derived CDR1 and CDR2 are SGHRS and YFSETQ. Losses at the gene ends were 3 bases for V and 0 bases for J; bases not matched to a gene: 3. In DNA, the CDR3 is TGCGCCAGCAGCTCGGGGACAGGGACGAACACCGGGGAGCTGTTTTTT. Translation: CASSSGTGTNTGELFF. Filled out from reference TRBV5-1 and TRBJ2-2, the complete variable domain reads KAGVTQTPRYLIKTRGQQVTLSCSPISGHRSVSWYQQTPGQGLQFLFEYFSETQRNKGNFPGRFSGRQFSNSRSEMNVSTLELGDSALYLCASSSGTGTNTGELFFGEGSRLTVL.

The V call is TRBV7-2, the J call TRBJ1-5; TRBD1 is a possible D gene (5 bases). Trimming cost V 2 bases and J 10 bases, with 15 bases left between them. CDR3 length equals 14 residues. The germline gives CDR1 SGHTA, CDR2 FQGNSA. CDR3 sequence: CASSLQAGSEPQHF. DNA of the CDR3: TGTGCCAGCAGCTTACAGGCAGGGTCGGAACCCCAGCATTTT.